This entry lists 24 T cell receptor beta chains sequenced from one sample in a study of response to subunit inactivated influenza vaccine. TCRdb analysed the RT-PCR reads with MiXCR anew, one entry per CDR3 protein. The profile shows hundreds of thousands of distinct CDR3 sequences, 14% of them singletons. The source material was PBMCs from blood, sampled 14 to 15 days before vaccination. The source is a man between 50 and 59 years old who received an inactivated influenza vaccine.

The CDR3 region has the DNA TGCGCCAGCAGCTTGACGAGGACAGGCTACTACGAGCAGTACTTC. Translating gives CASSLTRTGYYEQYF. This chain uses TRBV5-1 with TRBJ2-7, with 7 bases fitting TRBD1. The CDR3 extends over 15 amino acids. The germline V gene has CDR1 SGHRS and CDR2 YFSETQ. Trimming at V came to 1 base and at J to 3 bases, leaving 7 bases not matched to a gene.

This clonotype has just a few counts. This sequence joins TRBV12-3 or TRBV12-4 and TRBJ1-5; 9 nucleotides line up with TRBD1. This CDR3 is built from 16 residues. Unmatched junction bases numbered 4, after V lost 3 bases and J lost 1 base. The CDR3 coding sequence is TGTGCCAGCAGTTTGGGGACAGGGCCCAGCAATCAGCCCCAGCATTTT. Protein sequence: CASSLGTGPSNQPQHF.

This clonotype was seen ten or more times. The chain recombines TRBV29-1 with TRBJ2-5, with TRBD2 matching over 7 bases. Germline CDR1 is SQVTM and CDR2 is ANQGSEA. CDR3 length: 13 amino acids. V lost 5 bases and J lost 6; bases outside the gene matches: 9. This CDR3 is CSVPAGIRKTQYF. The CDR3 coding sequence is TGCAGCGTTCCAGCGGGAATCCGAAAGACCCAGTACTTC.

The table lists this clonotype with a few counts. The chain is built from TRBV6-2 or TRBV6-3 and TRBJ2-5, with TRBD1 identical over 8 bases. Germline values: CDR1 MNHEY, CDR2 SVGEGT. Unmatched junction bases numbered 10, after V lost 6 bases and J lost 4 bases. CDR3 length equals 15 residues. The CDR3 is CASRERTGLRETQYF. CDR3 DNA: TGTGCCAGCAGGGAGAGGACAGGGCTACGAGAGACCCAGTACTTC.

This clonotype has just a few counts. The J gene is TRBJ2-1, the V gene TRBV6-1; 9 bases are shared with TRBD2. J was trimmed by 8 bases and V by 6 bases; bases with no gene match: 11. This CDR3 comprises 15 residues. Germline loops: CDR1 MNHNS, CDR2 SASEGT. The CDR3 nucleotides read TGTGCCAGCAGCTCCCTTAGCGGGAGAGGCGATGAGCAGTTCTTC. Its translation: CASSSLSGRGDEQFF.

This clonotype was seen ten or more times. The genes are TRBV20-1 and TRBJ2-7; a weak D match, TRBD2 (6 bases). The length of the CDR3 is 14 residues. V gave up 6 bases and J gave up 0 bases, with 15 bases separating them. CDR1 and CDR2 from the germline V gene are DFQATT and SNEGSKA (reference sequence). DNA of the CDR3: TGCAGTGCCAGCCTAGCGAGGAGCTCCTACGAGCAGTACTTC. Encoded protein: CSASLARSSYEQYF.

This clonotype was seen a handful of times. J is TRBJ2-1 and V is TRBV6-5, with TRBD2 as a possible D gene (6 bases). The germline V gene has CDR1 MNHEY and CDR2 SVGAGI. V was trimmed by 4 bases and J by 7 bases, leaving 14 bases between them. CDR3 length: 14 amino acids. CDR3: CASSSRAGLNEQFF. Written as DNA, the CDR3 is TGTGCCAGCAGTTCACGGGCGGGGTTAAATGAGCAGTTCTTC.

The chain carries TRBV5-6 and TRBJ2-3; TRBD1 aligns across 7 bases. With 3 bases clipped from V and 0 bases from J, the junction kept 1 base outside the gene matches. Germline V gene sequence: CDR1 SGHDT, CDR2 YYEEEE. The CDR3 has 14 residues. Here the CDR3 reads CASSWGQSTDTQYF. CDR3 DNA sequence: TGTGCCAGCAGCTGGGGACAGAGCACAGATACGCAGTATTTT.

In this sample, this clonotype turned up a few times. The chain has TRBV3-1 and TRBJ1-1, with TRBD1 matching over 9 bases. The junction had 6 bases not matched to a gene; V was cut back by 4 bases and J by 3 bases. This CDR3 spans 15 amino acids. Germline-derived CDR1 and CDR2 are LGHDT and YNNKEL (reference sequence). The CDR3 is CASSLPGQGDTEAFF. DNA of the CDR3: TGTGCCAGCAGCCTCCCGGGACAGGGCGACACTGAAGCTTTCTTT.

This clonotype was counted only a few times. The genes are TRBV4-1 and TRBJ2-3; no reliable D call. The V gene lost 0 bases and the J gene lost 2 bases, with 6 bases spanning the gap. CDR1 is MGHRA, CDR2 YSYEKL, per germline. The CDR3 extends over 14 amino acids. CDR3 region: CASSQEVATDTQYF. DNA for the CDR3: TGCGCCAGCAGCCAAGAGGTCGCCACAGATACGCAGTATTTT.

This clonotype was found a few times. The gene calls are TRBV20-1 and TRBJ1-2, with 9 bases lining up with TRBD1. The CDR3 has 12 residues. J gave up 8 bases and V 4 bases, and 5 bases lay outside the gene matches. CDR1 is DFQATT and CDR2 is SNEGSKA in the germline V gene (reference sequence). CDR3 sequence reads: CSANRGPGGYTF. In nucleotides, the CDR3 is TGCAGTGCTAACAGGGGGCCTGGCGGCTACACCTTC.

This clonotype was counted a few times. As DNA, the CDR3 is TGTGCCAGCAGCGTAGAGGCCAGGGGGATAAATTCACCCCTCCACTTT. Its translation is CASSVEARGINSPLHF. This rearrangement joins TRBV9 to TRBJ1-6; TRBD1 matches at 7 bases. Germline lookup yields CDR1 SGDLS and CDR2 YYNGEE. The CDR3 length is 16 residues. J gave up 7 bases and V 0 bases, and 7 bases lay outside the gene matches.

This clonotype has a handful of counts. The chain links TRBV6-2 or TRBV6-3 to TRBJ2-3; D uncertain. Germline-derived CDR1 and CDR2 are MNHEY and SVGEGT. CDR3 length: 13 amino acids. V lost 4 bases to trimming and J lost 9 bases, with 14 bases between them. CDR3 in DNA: TGTGCCAGCAGTTTCCCGACAAGATGGACGCAGTATTTT. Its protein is CASSFPTRWTQYF.

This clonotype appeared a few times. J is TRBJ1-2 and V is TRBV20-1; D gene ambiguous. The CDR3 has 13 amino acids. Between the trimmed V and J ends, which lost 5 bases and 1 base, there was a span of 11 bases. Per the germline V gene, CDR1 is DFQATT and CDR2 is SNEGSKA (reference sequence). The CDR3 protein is CSALTTVNYGYTF. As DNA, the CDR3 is TGCAGTGCTCTGACGACGGTTAACTATGGCTACACCTTC.

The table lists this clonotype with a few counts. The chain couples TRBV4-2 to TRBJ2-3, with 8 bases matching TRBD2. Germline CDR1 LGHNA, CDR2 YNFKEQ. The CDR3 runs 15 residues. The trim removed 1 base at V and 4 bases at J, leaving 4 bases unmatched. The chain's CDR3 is CASSQAFSGADTQYF. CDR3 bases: TGTGCCAGCAGCCAAGCCTTTAGCGGGGCAGATACGCAGTATTTT.

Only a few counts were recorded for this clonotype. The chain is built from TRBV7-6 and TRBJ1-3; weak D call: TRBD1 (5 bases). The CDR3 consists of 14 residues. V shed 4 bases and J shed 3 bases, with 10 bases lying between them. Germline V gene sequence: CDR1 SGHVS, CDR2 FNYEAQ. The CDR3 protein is CASSSQVHGNTIYF. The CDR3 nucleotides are TGTGCCAGCAGCTCACAGGTTCATGGAAACACCATATATTTT.

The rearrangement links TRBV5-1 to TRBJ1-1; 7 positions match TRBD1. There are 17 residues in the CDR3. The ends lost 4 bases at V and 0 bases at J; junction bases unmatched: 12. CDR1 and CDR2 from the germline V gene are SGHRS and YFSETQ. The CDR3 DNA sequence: TGCGCCAGCAGCAAACCCAGACAGGGAAGGGTGAACACTGAAGCTTTCTTT. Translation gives CASSKPRQGRVNTEAFF.

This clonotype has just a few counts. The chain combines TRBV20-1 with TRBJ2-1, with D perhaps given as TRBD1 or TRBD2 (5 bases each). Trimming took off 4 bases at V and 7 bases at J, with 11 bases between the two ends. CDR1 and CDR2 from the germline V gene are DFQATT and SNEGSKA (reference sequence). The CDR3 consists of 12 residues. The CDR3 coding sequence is TGCAGTGCTACCGGGGCTGGAAATGAGCAGTTCTTC. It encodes CSATGAGNEQFF.

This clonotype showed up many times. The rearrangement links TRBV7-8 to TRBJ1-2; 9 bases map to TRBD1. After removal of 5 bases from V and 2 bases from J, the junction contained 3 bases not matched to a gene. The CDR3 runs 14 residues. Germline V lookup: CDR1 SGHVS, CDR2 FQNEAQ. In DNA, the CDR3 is TGTGCCAGCAGCAAGGACAGGGGAAACTATGGCTACACCTTC. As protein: CASSKDRGNYGYTF. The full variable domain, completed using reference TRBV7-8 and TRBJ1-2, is GAGVSQSPRYKVAKRGQDVALRCDPISGHVSLFWYQQALGQGPEFLTYFQNEAQLDKSGLPSDRFFAERPEGSVSTLKIQRTQQEDSAVYLCASSKDRGNYGYTFGSGTRLTVV.

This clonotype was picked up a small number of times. As DNA, the CDR3 is TGCGCCAGCAGAGAGGCGGGGAACACTGAAGCTTTCTTT. This sequence encodes CASREAGNTEAFF. The chain recombines TRBV5-1 with TRBJ1-1; D not resolved. Germline-derived CDR1 and CDR2 are SGHRS and YFSETQ. Trimming removed 5 bases at V and 1 base at J, with 9 bases between. This CDR3 contains 13 residues.

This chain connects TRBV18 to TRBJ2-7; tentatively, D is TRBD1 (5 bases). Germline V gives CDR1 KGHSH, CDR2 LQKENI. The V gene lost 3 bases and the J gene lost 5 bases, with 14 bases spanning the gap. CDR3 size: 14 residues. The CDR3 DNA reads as TGTGCCAGCTCACCGCAGGGTAGATCGGACGAGCAGTACTTC. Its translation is CASSPQGRSDEQYF. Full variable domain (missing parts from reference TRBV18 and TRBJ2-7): NAGVMQNPRHLVRRRGQEARLRCSPMKGHSHVYWYRQLPEEGLKFMVYLQKENIIDESGMPKERFSAEFPKEGPSILRIQQVVRGDSAAYFCASSPQGRSDEQYFGPGTRLTVT.

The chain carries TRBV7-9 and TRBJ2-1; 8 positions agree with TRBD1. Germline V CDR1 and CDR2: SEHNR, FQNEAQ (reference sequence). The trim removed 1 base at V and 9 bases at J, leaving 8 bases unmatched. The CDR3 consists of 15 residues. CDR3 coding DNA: TGTGCCAGCAGCTTAGGGACAGGGTACAGGAGTGAGCAGTTCTTC. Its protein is CASSLGTGYRSEQFF.

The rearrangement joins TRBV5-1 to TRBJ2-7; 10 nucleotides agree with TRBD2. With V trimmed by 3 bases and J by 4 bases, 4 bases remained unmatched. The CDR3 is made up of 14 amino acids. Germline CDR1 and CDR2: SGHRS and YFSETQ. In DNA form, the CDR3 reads TGCGCCAGCAGCTCCGGACTAGCGGAATACGAGCAGTACTTC. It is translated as CASSSGLAEYEQYF.

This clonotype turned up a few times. The CDR3 loop is CASSSRIWGTSGGSTDTQYF. The CDR3 DNA sequence: TGTGCCAGCAGTTCCCGAATTTGGGGGACTAGCGGGGGAAGCACAGATACGCAGTATTTT. This chain connects TRBV28 to TRBJ2-3; 14 bases align to TRBD2. CDR1 is MDHEN, CDR2 SYDVKM, per germline. The CDR3 contains 20 residues. The trim removed 4 bases at V and 0 bases at J, leaving 12 bases unmatched.